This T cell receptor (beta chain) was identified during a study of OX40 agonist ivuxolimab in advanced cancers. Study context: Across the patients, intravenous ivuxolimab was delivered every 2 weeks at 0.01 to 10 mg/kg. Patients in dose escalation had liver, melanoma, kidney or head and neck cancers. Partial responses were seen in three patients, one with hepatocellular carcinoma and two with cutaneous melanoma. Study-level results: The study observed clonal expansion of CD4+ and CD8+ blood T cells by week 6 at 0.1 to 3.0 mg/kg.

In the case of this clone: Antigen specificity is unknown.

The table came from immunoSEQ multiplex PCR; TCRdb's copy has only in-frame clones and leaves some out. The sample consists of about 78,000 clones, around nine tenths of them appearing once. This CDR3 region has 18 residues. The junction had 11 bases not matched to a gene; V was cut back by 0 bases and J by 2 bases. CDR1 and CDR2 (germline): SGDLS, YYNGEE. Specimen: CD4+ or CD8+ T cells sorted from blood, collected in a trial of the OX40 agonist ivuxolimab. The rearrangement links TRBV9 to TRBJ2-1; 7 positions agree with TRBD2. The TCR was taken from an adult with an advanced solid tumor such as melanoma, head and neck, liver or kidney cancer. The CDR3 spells CASSVGPDWGGTYNEQFF. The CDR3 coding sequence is TGTGCCAGCAGCGTAGGACCCGACTGGGGGGGAACCTACAATGAGCAGTTCTTC.